What follows are 10 T cell receptor beta chains derived from one specimen sequenced in a study of shared clonotypes between healthy human individuals. Naive CD8 cells, CD45RO-negative and positively selected for CCR7, excluded terminally differentiated effector memory CD45RA+ cells. Here immunoSEQ multiplex PCR was the method, and the copy in TCRdb shows in-frame clones only, minus some. There are about 1.9 million clones in the sample; approximately 92% occur only once, and about 1.7% lies in the top ten. The sequenced material came from naive CD8+ T cells from PBMCs. The receptors come from a man aged 18 to 30 in good health. Some clones in this sample may be carry-over from other donors' samples.

The sample holds one count of this clone. The rearrangement joins TRBV28 to TRBJ2-3; TRBD2 matches at 10 bases. Germline assignment: CDR1 MDHEN and CDR2 SYDVKM. This CDR3 contains 16 residues. Losses at the gene ends were 3 bases for V and 5 bases for J; bases not matched to a gene: 8. The CDR3 nucleotides read TGTGCCAGCAGTTTGGCTAGCGGGAGCGAGGGAGATACGCAGTATTTT. This sequence encodes CASSLASGSEGDTQYF.

V gene TRBV11-2 combines with J gene TRBJ1-1, with 9 bases fitting TRBD1. Germline V lookup: CDR1 SGHAT, CDR2 FQNNGV. J gave up 3 bases and V 6 bases, and 2 bases lay outside the gene matches. The CDR3 length is 13 residues. As DNA, the CDR3 is TGTGCCAGCAGTAGGACAGGGGACACTGAAGCTTTCTTT. Protein sequence: CASSRTGDTEAFF.

The chain links TRBV7-9 to TRBJ2-5, with 7 bases fitting TRBD2. The CDR3 length is 16 residues. Germline-derived CDR1 and CDR2 are SEHNR and FQNEAQ (reference sequence). The J segment lost 2 bases and the V segment lost 5 bases, leaving 11 bases of the junction unmatched. The CDR3 DNA reads TGTGCCAGCAGCGACGGACTAGTAATTGGGCAAGAGACCCAGTACTTC. Its translation: CASSDGLVIGQETQYF.

The chain couples TRBV25-1 to TRBJ2-7, with D possibly being TRBD2 (5 bases). Per germline, CDR1 MGHDK and CDR2 SYGVNS. This CDR3 has 14 amino acids. The germline V and J ends were trimmed by 1 base and 7 bases, with 14 bases remaining between them. This chain's CDR3 is CASSESPPGGEQYF. CDR3 DNA: TGTGCCAGCAGTGAATCGCCCCCTGGCGGGGAGCAGTACTTC.

The chain employs TRBV9 and TRBJ2-1; the match to TRBD2 covers 8 bases. The CDR3 covers 17 residues. Looked up from germline, CDR1 is SGDLS and CDR2 is YYNGEE. J lost 6 bases, V lost 3 bases, and 14 bases had no gene match. The DNA for the CDR3 is TGTGCCAGCAGCGCCGACGGACTAGCTGAGCCAACCAATGAGCAGTTCTTC. Encoded protein: CASSADGLAEPTNEQFF.

In nucleotides, the CDR3 is TGTGCCAGCAGAATCGGGACAGGGCTACAGCCCCAGCATTTT. Protein product: CASRIGTGLQPQHF. The rearrangement uses TRBV28 and TRBJ1-5, with 9 nucleotides matching TRBD1. CDR3 size: 14 residues. Germline CDR1 MDHEN, CDR2 SYDVKM. Losses at the gene ends were 6 bases for V and 7 bases for J; bases not matched to a gene: 7.

This clone was detected a few times. This chain uses TRBV5-1 with TRBJ2-1; D gene uncertain. Between the trimmed V and J ends, which lost 4 bases and 5 bases, there was a span of 13 bases. This CDR3 contains 14 residues. Germline-derived CDR1 and CDR2 are SGHRS and YFSETQ. CDR3 amino acids: CASSPLRSNNEQFF. CDR3 nucleotide sequence: TGCGCCAGCAGCCCTCTGAGGTCAAACAATGAGCAGTTCTTC. Using reference TRBV5-1 and TRBJ2-1 for the parts outside the CDR3, the full variable domain is KAGVTQTPRYLIKTRGQQVTLSCSPISGHRSVSWYQQTPGQGLQFLFEYFSETQRNKGNFPGRFSGRQFSNSRSEMNVSTLELGDSALYLCASSPLRSNNEQFFGPGTRLTVL.

This clone was detected a few times. The J gene is TRBJ1-4, the V gene TRBV7-9; 11 nucleotides match TRBD1. Germline CDR1 SEHNR, CDR2 FQNEAQ (reference sequence). The trim removed 6 bases at V and 6 bases at J, leaving 3 bases unmatched. This CDR3 is built from 14 residues. DNA of the CDR3: TGTGCCAGCAGACCGGGACAGGGGGATGAAAAACTGTTTTTT. Residues: CASRPGQGDEKLFF.

The chain employs TRBV9 and TRBJ2-1; 9 nucleotides align to TRBD2. Germline V CDR1 and CDR2: SGDLS, YYNGEE. V dropped 0 bases and J dropped 9; count of bases not matched to a gene: 7. This CDR3 has 15 amino acids. CDR3 loop: CASSVGSGRSAEQFF. CDR3 nucleotide sequence: TGTGCCAGCAGCGTAGGGAGCGGGAGGTCTGCTGAGCAGTTCTTC.

The chain employs TRBV2 and TRBJ2-5; weak D call: TRBD2 (5 bases). The V and J ends lost 2 bases and 0 bases respectively, with 28 bases between them. The CDR3 contains 21 residues. Germline V CDR1 and CDR2: SNHLY, FYNNEI. The CDR3 loop is CASSEFPSEVLAEPDQETQYF. CDR3 bases: TGTGCCAGCAGTGAATTCCCTTCGGAGGTGTTGGCGGAGCCCGACCAAGAGACCCAGTACTTC.